The clone carrying this T cell receptor (beta chain) was found a few times. The PCR had 60 Vbeta and 13 Jbeta primers. Profiled with immunoSEQ multiplex PCR; TCRdb holds only in-frame clones, not every one. The sample carries 99,000 or so clones, approximately 11% recorded once. The junction had 5 bases not matched to a gene; V was cut back by 3 bases and J by 4 bases. CDR3 length: 15 amino acids. In germline, CDR1 is KGHSH, CDR2 LQKENI. The sample belongs to a study of cytomegalovirus exposure and HLA in healthy donors. V is TRBV18 and J is TRBJ2-2; 7 positions agree with TRBD1. Sample: PBMCs. The clonotype comes from a man aged 40-55 years in good health and CMV-seropositive. CDR3 residues: CASSPGQRLTGELFF. The CDR3 DNA sequence: TGTGCCAGCTCACCGGGACAGAGACTCACCGGGGAGCTGTTTTTT.